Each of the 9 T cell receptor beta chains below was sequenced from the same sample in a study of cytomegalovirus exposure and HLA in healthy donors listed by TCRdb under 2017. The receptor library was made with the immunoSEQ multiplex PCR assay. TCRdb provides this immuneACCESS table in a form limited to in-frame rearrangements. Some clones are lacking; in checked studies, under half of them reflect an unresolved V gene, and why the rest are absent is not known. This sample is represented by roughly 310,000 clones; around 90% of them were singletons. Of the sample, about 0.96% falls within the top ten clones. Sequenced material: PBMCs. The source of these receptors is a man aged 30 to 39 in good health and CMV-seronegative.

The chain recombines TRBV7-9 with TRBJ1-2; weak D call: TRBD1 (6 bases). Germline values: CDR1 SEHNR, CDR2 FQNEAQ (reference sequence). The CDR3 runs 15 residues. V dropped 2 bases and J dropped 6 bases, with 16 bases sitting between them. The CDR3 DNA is TGTGCCAGCAGCTTAAACGGGGTTGGGGGCAATGGCTACACCTTC. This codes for CASSLNGVGGNGYTF.

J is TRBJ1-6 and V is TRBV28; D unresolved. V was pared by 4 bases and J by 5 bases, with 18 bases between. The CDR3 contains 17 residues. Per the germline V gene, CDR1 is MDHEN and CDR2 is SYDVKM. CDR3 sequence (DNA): TGTGCCAGCAGTTCCCTCAATCCGACAAGAAATAATTCACCCCTCCACTTT. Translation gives CASSSLNPTRNNSPLHF.

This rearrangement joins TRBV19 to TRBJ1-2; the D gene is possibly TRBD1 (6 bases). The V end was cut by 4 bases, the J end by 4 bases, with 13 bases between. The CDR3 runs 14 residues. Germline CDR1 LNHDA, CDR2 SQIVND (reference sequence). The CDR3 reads CASSTDSRSYGYTF. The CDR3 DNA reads TGTGCCAGTAGTACGGACAGCCGATCCTATGGCTACACCTTC.

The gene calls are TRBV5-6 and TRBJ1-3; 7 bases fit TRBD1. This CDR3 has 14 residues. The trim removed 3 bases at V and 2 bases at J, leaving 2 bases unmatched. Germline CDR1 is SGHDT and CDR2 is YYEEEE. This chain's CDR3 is CASSYQGAGNTIYF. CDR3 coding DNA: TGTGCCAGCAGCTACCAGGGGGCTGGAAACACCATATATTTT.

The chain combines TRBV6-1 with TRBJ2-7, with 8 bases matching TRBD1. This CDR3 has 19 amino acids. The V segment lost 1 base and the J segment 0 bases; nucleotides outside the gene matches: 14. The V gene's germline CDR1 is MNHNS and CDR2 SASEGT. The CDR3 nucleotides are TGTGCCAGCAGTGAAGGGACCGGGACAGGAATATGGAGCTCCTACGAGCAGTACTTC. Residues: CASSEGTGTGIWSSYEQYF.

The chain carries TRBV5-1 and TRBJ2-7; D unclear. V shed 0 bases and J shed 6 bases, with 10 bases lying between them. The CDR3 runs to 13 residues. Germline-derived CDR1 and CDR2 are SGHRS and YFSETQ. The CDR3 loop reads CASSLGQRSEQYF. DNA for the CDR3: TGCGCCAGCAGCTTGGGGCAGAGGAGCGAGCAGTACTTC.

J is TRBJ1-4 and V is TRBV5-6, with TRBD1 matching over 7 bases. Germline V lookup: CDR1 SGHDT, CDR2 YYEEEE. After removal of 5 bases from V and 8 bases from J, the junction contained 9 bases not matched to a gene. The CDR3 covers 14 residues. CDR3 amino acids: CASRLQGMSEKLFF. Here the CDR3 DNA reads TGTGCCAGCAGATTACAGGGGATGAGCGAAAAACTGTTTTTT.

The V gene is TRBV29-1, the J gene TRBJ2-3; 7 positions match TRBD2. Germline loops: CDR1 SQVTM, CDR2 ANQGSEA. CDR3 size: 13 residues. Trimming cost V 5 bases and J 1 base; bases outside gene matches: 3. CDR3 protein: CSVSAGGTDTQYF. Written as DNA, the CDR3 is TGCAGCGTTTCCGCGGGGGGCACAGATACGCAGTATTTT.

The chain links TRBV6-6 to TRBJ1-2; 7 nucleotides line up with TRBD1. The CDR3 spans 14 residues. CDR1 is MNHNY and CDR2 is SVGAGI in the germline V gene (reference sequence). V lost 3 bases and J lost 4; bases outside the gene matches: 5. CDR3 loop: CASSYTGAFYGYTF. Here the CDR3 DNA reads TGTGCCAGCAGTTATACAGGGGCATTCTATGGCTACACCTTC.